These 28 T cell receptor beta chains were sequenced from one sample in a study of T-cell memory formation after mild COVID-19. TCRdb fed the 5' RACE reads into MiXCR, producing one record per CDR3 protein. The sample consists of 450,000 to 650,000 distinct CDR3 sequences, roughly a fifth of them appearing once. The sample taken for sequencing was PBMCs or a T cell subset sorted from them (not recorded which). These receptors were collected from an adult woman who had mild COVID-19 (a few samples of this study predate the infection). Cell type and time point are not known.

This clonotype has only a few counts. The rearrangement joins TRBV18 to TRBJ2-3; perhaps TRBD2 as D (5 bases). This CDR3 is 14 amino acids long. Germline V lookup: CDR1 KGHSH, CDR2 LQKENI. Trimming removed 8 bases from V and 3 bases from J, with 15 bases in between. The CDR3 nucleotides are TGTGCCAGCACAACCTCCGGGGTTACAGATACGCAGTATTTT. It yields the protein CASTTSGVTDTQYF.

This clonotype occurred a few times. The chain employs TRBV12-3 or TRBV12-4 and TRBJ2-7; weak D call: TRBD1 (5 bases). The CDR3 totals 13 residues. V was shortened by 7 bases and J by 0 bases, with 10 bases between the two germline ends. The CDR3 is CASTNRSSYEQYF. CDR3 nucleotides: TGTGCCAGCACGAACAGGAGCTCCTACGAGCAGTACTTC.

The gene calls are TRBV12-3 or TRBV12-4 and TRBJ2-5; either TRBD1 or TRBD2 may fit D (5 bases each). The CDR3 consists of 13 residues. V was clipped by 4 bases and J by 7 bases, with 13 bases between them. The CDR3 region has the DNA TGTGCCAGCAGTTGGGTCAGGGACGGGACCCAGTACTTC. This translates into CASSWVRDGTQYF.

The sample holds a few counts of this clonotype. V usage is TRBV6-5 and J usage is TRBJ2-1, with D possibly matching TRBD2 (5 bases). Deletions cut 6 bases from V and 5 bases from J, with 14 bases between. Germline CDR1 is MNHEY and CDR2 is SVGAGI. The CDR3 length is 14 residues. CDR3 nucleotides: TGTGCCAGCAGCCCGGGATCCTTCAACAATGAGCAGTTCTTC. It yields the protein CASSPGSFNNEQFF.

This chain joins TRBV6-1 and TRBJ1-2; D gene unclear. Germline V CDR1 and CDR2: MNHNS, SASEGT. The CDR3 loop spans 13 amino acids. Trimming took 3 bases from V and 6 from J, leaving 11 bases between them. The CDR3 bases are TGTGCCAGCAGTGAGGTCGGGGAGGATGGCTACACCTTC. Translated, it gives CASSEVGEDGYTF.

The CDR3 DNA is TGTGCCAGCAGCAAGTTGCTGTCGGGGACCAGGGGCACTGAAGCTTTCTTT. It is translated as CASSKLLSGTRGTEAFF. The chain couples TRBV7-2 to TRBJ1-1, with a tentative D call TRBD1 (6 bases). V lost 5 bases and J lost 4, with 23 bases in between. This CDR3 comprises 17 residues. The germline V gene encodes CDR1 SGHTA and CDR2 FQGNSA.

The count of this clonotype is one. V usage is TRBV11-2 and J usage is TRBJ1-5, with D possibly matching TRBD1 (6 bases). Germline lookup yields CDR1 SGHAT and CDR2 FQNNGV. There are 16 residues in the CDR3. Trimming pared 5 bases from V and 4 bases from J, leaving 18 bases between. DNA for the CDR3: TGTGCCAGCAGCCCGCGAGGGGGGGGATGGAATCAGCCCCAGCATTTT. It encodes CASSPRGGGWNQPQHF.

V gene TRBV9 combines with J gene TRBJ1-6, with a tentative D call TRBD1 (5 bases). This CDR3 has 15 amino acids. CDR1 and CDR2 from the germline V gene are SGDLS and YYNGEE. The germline V and J ends were trimmed by 0 bases and 8 bases, with 12 bases remaining between them. This CDR3 reads CASSVAGTGDSPLHF. The CDR3 DNA reads TGTGCCAGCAGCGTAGCTGGTACGGGGGATTCACCCCTCCACTTT.

This clonotype was seen more than once but under ten times. The CDR3 here is CASSPSGLQGMPYNEQFF. The CDR3 DNA sequence: TGTGCCAGCAGCCCGTCTGGCCTACAGGGGATGCCCTACAATGAGCAGTTCTTC. The chain carries TRBV3-1 and TRBJ2-1; 7 bases match TRBD1. The ends lost 4 bases at V and 2 bases at J; junction bases unmatched: 14. This CDR3 spans 18 amino acids. Per germline, CDR1 LGHDT and CDR2 YNNKEL (reference sequence).

The sample holds a few counts of this clonotype. The V and J genes are TRBV25-1 and TRBJ1-6, with D perhaps TRBD1 (5 bases). Germline V gene lookup returns CDR1 MGHDK and CDR2 SYGVNS. This CDR3 contains 14 residues. V gave up 1 base and J gave up 14 bases, with 15 bases separating them. CDR3 DNA: TGTGCCAGCAGTGAATCCATATCAGGGTATACCCTCCACTTT. Translating it yields CASSESISGYTLHF.

The chain recombines TRBV20-1 with TRBJ1-1, with a possible D match to TRBD1 (6 bases). Per germline, CDR1 DFQATT and CDR2 SNEGSKA (reference sequence). Trimming removed 7 bases at V and 6 bases at J, with 15 bases between. The CDR3 covers 12 residues. The CDR3 loop is CSVRGGGSEAFF. The DNA of the CDR3 is TGCAGTGTCCGCGGGGGGGGCTCTGAAGCTTTCTTT.

The chain combines TRBV30 with TRBJ1-2; 7 positions agree with TRBD1. J gave up 1 base and V 4 bases, and 6 bases lay outside the gene matches. The CDR3 contains 14 residues. Looked up from germline, CDR1 is GTSNPN and CDR2 is SVGIG (reference sequence). This CDR3 reads CAWTPGQVNYGYTF. CDR3 sequence (DNA): TGTGCCTGGACCCCCGGACAGGTTAACTATGGCTACACCTTC.

This rearrangement joins TRBV7-9 to TRBJ2-1; the match to TRBD2 covers 9 bases. V lost 2 bases, J lost 8 bases, and 10 bases stayed unmatched. The CDR3 is 16 residues long. The germline V gene encodes CDR1 SEHNR and CDR2 FQNEAQ (reference sequence). The CDR3 nucleotides are TGTGCCAGCAGCTTAAATGCGGGACTAGCTGTGGATGAGCAGTTCTTC. This encodes CASSLNAGLAVDEQFF.

At least ten counts were recorded for this clonotype. This rearrangement joins TRBV6-6 to TRBJ2-7; tentative D call: TRBD1 (6 bases). In germline, CDR1 is MNHNY, CDR2 SVGAGI (reference sequence). Trimming cost V 10 bases and J 3 bases, with 16 bases left between them. This CDR3 spans 13 amino acids. CDR3: CATQGPSDYEQYF. The CDR3 bases are TGTGCCACCCAGGGGCCTTCGGACTACGAGCAGTACTTC.

The rearrangement links TRBV7-9 to TRBJ2-1; the D is unclear. Germline V gene lookup returns CDR1 SEHNR and CDR2 FQNEAQ (reference sequence). The CDR3 sequence is 14 residues long. The V gene lost 0 bases and the J gene lost 5 bases, with 8 bases spanning the gap. Here the CDR3 reads CASSLARLNNEQFF. In DNA form, the CDR3 reads TGTGCCAGCAGCTTAGCCCGTCTTAACAATGAGCAGTTCTTC.

This clonotype was detected a few times. This chain joins TRBV7-9 and TRBJ1-1; D gene ambiguous. Per the germline V gene, CDR1 is SEHNR and CDR2 is FQNEAQ (reference sequence). The CDR3 spans 16 residues. Deletions cut 5 bases from V and 0 bases from J, with 16 bases between. The CDR3 loop reads CASSPGVMIMNTEAFF. CDR3 bases: TGTGCCAGCAGCCCCGGGGTCATGATCATGAACACTGAAGCTTTCTTT.

There are many counts of this clonotype. The chain carries TRBV3-1 and TRBJ1-1; D is ambiguous. The germline V gene encodes CDR1 LGHDT and CDR2 YNNKEL (reference sequence). Trimming cost V 4 bases and J 8 bases, with 11 bases left between them. The CDR3 totals 12 residues. As DNA, the CDR3 is TGTGCCAGCAGCCGAGATACGACAGAAGCTTTCTTT. It yields the protein CASSRDTTEAFF.

The chain joins TRBV4-1 to TRBJ2-7; 16 positions agree with TRBD2. V was clipped by 4 bases and J by 7 bases; unmatched bases: 10. From germline, CDR1 is MGHRA and CDR2 YSYEKL. The CDR3 spans 17 residues. CDR3 nucleotide sequence: TGCGCCAGCAGCCTTCCGGGACTAGCGGGGGGGACTTCGGAGCAGTACTTC. Encoded protein: CASSLPGLAGGTSEQYF.

This chain connects TRBV25-1 to TRBJ1-1; 9 positions match TRBD1. V gave up 2 bases and J gave up 1 base; unmatched junction bases: 5. This CDR3 has 16 amino acids. Germline CDR1 and CDR2: MGHDK and SYGVNS. As DNA, the CDR3 is TGTGCCAGCAGTGAAACCGCGGGACAGGGGAACACTGAAGCTTTCTTT. It codes for CASSETAGQGNTEAFF.

This clonotype has more than one count but fewer than ten. V gene TRBV7-9 combines with J gene TRBJ1-4, with TRBD1 identical over 7 bases. V dropped 5 bases and J dropped 8; count of bases not matched to a gene: 17. This CDR3 is built from 17 residues. Germline lookup yields CDR1 SEHNR and CDR2 FQNEAQ (reference sequence). The CDR3 sequence: CASSPSGTEKLGEKLFF. DNA of the CDR3: TGTGCCAGCAGCCCTAGCGGGACAGAGAAACTGGGGGAAAAACTGTTTTTT.

In this sample, this clonotype turned up a few times. CDR3 nucleotides: TGCAGTGCTAGAGACCTAGGACAGGGGCAGCACGAGCAGTACTTC. It codes for CSARDLGQGQHEQYF. This sequence joins TRBV20-1 and TRBJ2-7, with 9 bases that match TRBD1. The V gene's germline CDR1 is DFQATT and CDR2 SNEGSKA (reference sequence). The CDR3 spans 15 residues. V lost 0 bases to trimming and J lost 5 bases; unmatched junction nucleotides: 8.

The rearrangement uses TRBV15 and TRBJ2-5; 11 positions match TRBD2. The CDR3 is 18 amino acids. In germline, CDR1 is LNHNV, CDR2 YYDKDF (reference sequence). J lost 2 bases, V lost 1 base, and 9 bases had no gene match. CDR3 in DNA: TGTGCCACCAGCAGAGGACTTTTAGCGGGGGGGGTGCAAGAGACCCAGTACTTC. As protein: CATSRGLLAGGVQETQYF.

In this sample, this clonotype turned up a few times. The gene calls are TRBV5-4 and TRBJ2-7, with TRBD1 matching 10 bases. CDR3 length equals 15 residues. Germline lookup yields CDR1 SGHNT and CDR2 YYREEE (reference sequence). V dropped 0 bases and J dropped 3; count of bases not matched to a gene: 3. Written as DNA, the CDR3 is TGTGCCAGCAGCTTGGCTGGGACAGGGGACTACGAGCAGTACTTC. Its translation is CASSLAGTGDYEQYF.

This clonotype has a handful of counts. This chain joins TRBV7-8 and TRBJ2-4, with D hard to call. Germline values: CDR1 SGHVS, CDR2 FQNEAQ. The CDR3 contains 15 residues. Trimming stripped 1 base from V and 6 bases from J, with 13 bases between. CDR3 residues: CASSLEGSSRNIQYF. The DNA of the CDR3 is TGTGCCAGCAGCTTAGAGGGTAGCTCTCGAAACATTCAGTACTTC.

This chain joins TRBV24-1 and TRBJ2-3; unclear D gene. V lost 4 bases and J lost 0, with 10 bases in between. The CDR3 loop spans 15 amino acids. CDR1 KGHDR and CDR2 SFDVKD come from the germline V gene. The CDR3 protein is CATSDLPGSTDTQYF. The CDR3 region has the DNA TGTGCCACCAGTGACCTACCTGGAAGCACAGATACGCAGTATTTT.

The chain joins TRBV20-1 to TRBJ2-7; D is possibly TRBD1 (6 bases). This CDR3 has 15 residues. The V end was cut by 4 bases, the J end by 2 bases, with 18 bases between. The germline V gene encodes CDR1 DFQATT and CDR2 SNEGSKA (reference sequence). DNA for the CDR3: TGCAGTGCTATAGGCCGGGACACGAGTACCTACGAGCAGTACTTC. Protein: CSAIGRDTSTYEQYF.

The rearrangement joins TRBV4-1 to TRBJ2-2, with 10 bases matching TRBD1. Germline V CDR1 and CDR2: MGHRA, YSYEKL. This CDR3 spans 18 amino acids. J gave up 5 bases and V 3 bases, and 12 bases lay outside the gene matches. The DNA of the CDR3 is TGCGCCAGCAGCCACGAGAAACCCGGGACAGGGGTGACCGGGGAGCTGTTTTTT. This gives the protein CASSHEKPGTGVTGELFF.

This rearrangement joins TRBV12-3 or TRBV12-4 to TRBJ1-1; D unclear. V lost 1 base and J lost 6, with 9 bases in between. The CDR3 is 13 amino acids. The DNA of the CDR3 is TGTGCCAGCAGTTTAGGGTTTTTAGCTGAAGCTTTCTTT. Translation: CASSLGFLAEAFF.